This TCR beta chain comes out of a study of cytomegalovirus exposure and HLA in healthy donors. Germline CDR1 is SGDLS and CDR2 is YYNGEE. J lost 7 bases, V lost 4 bases, and 11 bases had no gene match. The CDR3 is 16 amino acids. Study conclusions and caveats: The analysis excluded some indistinguishable V segments, including TRBV6-2 and TRBV6-3. The records held CMV serostatus as the only immune exposure information. It was reported that TCR beta sequences correctly inferred the HLA-A and HLA-B alleles for most subjects. By HLA locus, TCR association rates varied in a later analysis, with DRB1 showing the most and HLA-C the fewest.

With regard to this clone: Its target is unknown.

Primers included in the PCR were 60 Vbeta and 13 Jbeta primers. Data came from immunoSEQ multiplex PCR; TCRdb stores just in-frame clones and leaves some out. The sample lists just over 200,000 clones, about two thirds occurring once. J is TRBJ2-1 and V is TRBV9; 10 positions match TRBD2. The receptor's source is a man aged 40-49 years in good health and CMV-seropositive. Sequencing was carried out using PBMCs. The CDR3 sequence: CASSLGASGGANEQFF. The CDR3 nucleotides are TGTGCCAGCAGCCTAGGAGCCAGCGGGGGGGCGAATGAGCAGTTCTTC.